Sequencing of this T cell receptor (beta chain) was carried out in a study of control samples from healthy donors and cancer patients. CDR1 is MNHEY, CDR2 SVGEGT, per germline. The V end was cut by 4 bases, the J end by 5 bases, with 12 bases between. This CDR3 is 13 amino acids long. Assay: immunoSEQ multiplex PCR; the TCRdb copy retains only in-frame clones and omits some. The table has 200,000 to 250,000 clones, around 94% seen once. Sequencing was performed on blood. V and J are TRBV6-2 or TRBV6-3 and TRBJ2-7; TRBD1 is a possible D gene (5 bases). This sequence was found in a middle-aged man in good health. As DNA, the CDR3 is TGTGCCAGCAGTTTGGACACCAGCAACGAGCAGTACTTC. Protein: CASSLDTSNEQYF.